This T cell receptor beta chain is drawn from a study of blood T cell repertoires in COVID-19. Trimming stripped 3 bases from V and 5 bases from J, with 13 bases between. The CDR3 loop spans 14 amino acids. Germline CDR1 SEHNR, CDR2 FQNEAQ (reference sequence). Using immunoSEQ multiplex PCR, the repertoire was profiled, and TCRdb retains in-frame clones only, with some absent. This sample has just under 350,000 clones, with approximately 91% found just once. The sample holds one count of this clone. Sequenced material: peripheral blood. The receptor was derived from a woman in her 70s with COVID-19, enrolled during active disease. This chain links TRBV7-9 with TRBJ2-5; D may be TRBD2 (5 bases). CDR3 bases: TGTGCCAGCAGCTTCCATGAGGGTTTGGAGACCCAGTACTTC. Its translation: CASSFHEGLETQYF.